Listed below are T cell receptor beta chains from one sample, sequenced in a study of radiation and T cells in renal cell carcinoma. The table came from immunoSEQ multiplex PCR; TCRdb's copy has only in-frame clones and leaves some out. The sample lists 95,000 to 150,000 clones; over 75% were seen once. This sample comprised blood, obtained from a patient whose treatment included radiotherapy and nephrectomy. The origin of the receptors is a man aged 45 to 65 with renal cell carcinoma. Each CDR3 is given without its conserved first and last residue.

V | length | CDR3
TRBV4-3 | 13 | ASSQSGGVYNEQF
TRBV14 | 11 | ASSTGSGNTIY
TRBV14 | 11 | ASSHSLTGEQY
TRBV7-2 | 12 | ASRDHKGNYGYT
TRBV4-3 | 11 | ASSWGQDYEQY
TRBV5-6 | 13 | ASSPDGNMNTEAF
TRBV19 | 12 | ASSIRGGYNEQF
TRBV28 | 11 | ASSWSGLGEQY
TRBV7-2 | 15 | ASSLRGWGTYPDTQY
TRBV6-4 | 11 | ASSEGSQATQY
TRBV7-2 | 15 | ASSFTGGPGAGNTIY
TRBV19 | 13 | ASSIGDRGVDEQF
TRBV4-1 | 14 | ASSQDYPGVPNEQY
TRBV4-1 | 13 | ASSQQGLPSYEQY
TRBV9 | 12 | ASSVVQGRDEQF
TRBV10-1 | 13 | ASSEGGSGANVLT
TRBV7-2 | 13 | ASSLAGGGGDTQY
TRBV18 | 12 | ASSPFTVGETQY
TRBV29-1 | 10 | SVNRGRETQY
TRBV5-1 | 13 | ASSREARGTYGYT
TRBV5-1 | 16 | ASSLSGSVGVGTGELF
TRBV7-2 | 15 | ASSLVGRAATNEKLF
TRBV11-1 | 13 | ASSSVGRGSDTQY
TRBV5-1 | 11 | ASSPRSYNEQF
TRBV5-6 | 13 | ASSSLLQGPYGYT
TRBV30 | 14 | AWSRGGSRSGNTIY